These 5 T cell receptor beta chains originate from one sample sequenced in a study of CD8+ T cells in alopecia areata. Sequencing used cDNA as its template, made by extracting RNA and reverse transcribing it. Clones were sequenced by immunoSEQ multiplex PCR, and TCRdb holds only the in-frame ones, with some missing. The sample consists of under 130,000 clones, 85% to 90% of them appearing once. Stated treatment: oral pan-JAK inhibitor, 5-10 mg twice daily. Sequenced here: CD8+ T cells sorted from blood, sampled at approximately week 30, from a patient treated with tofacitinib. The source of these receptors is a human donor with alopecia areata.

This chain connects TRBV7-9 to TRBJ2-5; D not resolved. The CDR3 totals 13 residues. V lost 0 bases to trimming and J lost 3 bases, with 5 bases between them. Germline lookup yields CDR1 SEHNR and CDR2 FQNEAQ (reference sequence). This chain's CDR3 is CASSLAREETQYF. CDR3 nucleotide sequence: TGTGCCAGCAGCTTAGCTAGGGAAGAGACCCAGTACTTC.

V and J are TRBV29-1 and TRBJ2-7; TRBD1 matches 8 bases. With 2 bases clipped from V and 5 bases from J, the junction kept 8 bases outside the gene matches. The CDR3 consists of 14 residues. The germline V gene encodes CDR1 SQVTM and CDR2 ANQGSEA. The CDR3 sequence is CSVESDRGSDEQYF. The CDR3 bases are TGCAGCGTTGAAAGTGACAGGGGATCGGACGAGCAGTACTTC.

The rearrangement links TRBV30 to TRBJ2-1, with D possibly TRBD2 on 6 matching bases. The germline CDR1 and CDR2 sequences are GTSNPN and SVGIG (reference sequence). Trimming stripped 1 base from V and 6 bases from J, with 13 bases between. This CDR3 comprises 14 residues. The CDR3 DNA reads TGTGCCTGGAGTGGCGGGAAGGGGCGCAATGAGCAGTTCTTC. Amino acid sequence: CAWSGGKGRNEQFF.

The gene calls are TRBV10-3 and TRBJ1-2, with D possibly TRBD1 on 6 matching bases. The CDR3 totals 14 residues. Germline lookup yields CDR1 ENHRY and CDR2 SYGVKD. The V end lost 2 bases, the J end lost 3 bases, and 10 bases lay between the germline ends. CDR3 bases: TGTGCCATCAGTGAGGCCGCAGGGGACTATGGCTACACCTTC. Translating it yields CAISEAAGDYGYTF.

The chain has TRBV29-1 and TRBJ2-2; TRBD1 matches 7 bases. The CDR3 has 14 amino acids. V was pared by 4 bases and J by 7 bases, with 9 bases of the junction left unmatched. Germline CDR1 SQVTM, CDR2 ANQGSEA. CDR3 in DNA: TGCAGCGTTGCCCACGGGACAGAGTTCGGGGAGCTGTTTTTT. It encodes CSVAHGTEFGELFF.